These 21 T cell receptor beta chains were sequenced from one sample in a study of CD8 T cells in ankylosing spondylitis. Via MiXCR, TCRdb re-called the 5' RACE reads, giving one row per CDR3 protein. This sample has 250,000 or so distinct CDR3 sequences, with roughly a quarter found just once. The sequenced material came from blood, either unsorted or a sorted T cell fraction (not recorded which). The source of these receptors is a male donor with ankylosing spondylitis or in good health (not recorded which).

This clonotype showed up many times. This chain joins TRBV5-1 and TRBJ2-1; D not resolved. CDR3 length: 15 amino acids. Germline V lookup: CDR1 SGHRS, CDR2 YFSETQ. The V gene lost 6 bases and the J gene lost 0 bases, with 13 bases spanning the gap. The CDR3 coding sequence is TGCGCCAGCAATCCCCCCGATAGCTCCTACAATGAGCAGTTCTTC. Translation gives CASNPPDSSYNEQFF.

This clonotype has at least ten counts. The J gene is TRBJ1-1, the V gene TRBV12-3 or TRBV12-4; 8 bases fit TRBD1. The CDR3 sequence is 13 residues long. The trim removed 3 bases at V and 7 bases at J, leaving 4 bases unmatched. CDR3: CASSFGQGREAFF. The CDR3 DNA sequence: TGTGCCAGCAGTTTTGGACAGGGCCGTGAAGCTTTCTTT.

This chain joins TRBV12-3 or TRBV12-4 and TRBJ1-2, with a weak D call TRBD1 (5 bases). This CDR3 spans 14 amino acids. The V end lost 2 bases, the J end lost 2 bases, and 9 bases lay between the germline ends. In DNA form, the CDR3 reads TGTGCCAGCAGTTTATCGGCAGGGAACTATGGCTACACCTTC. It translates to CASSLSAGNYGYTF.

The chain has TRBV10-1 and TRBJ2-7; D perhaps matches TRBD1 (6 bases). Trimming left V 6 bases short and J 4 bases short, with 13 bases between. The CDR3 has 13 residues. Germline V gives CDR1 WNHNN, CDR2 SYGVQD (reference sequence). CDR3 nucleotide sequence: TGCGCCAGCAGCAGGGGACCTCTGTACGAGCAGTACTTC. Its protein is CASSRGPLYEQYF.

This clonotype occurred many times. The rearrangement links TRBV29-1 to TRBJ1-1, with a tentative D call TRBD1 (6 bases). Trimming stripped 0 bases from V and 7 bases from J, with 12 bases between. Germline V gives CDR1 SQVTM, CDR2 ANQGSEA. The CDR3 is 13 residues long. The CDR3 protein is CSVEEGGGREAFF. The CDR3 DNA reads TGCAGCGTTGAAGAAGGGGGTGGGCGTGAAGCTTTCTTT.

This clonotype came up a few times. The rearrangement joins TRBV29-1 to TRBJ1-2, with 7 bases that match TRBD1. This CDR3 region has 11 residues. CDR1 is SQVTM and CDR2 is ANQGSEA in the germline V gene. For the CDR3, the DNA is TGCAGTGGCGGGACAGCAAATGGCTACACCTTC. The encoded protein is CSGGTANGYTF.

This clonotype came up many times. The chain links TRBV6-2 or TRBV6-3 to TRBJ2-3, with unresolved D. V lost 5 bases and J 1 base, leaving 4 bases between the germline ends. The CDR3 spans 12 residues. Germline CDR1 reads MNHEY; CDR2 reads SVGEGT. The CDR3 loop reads CASSDGTDTQYF. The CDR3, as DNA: TGTGCCAGCAGTGATGGCACAGATACGCAGTATTTT.

The CDR3 region is CASSLDAAYNEQFF. The CDR3 DNA is TGTGCCAGCAGCTTAGACGCGGCTTACAATGAGCAGTTCTTC. The chain carries TRBV11-2 and TRBJ2-1; D remains unclear. V was clipped by 0 bases and J by 4 bases, with 7 bases between them. The CDR3 contains 14 residues. Germline CDR1 SGHAT, CDR2 FQNNGV.

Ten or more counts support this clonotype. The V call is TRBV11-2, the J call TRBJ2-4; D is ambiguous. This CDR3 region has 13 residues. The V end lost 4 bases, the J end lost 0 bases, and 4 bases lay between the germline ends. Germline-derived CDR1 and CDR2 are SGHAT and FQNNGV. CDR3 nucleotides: TGTGCCAGCAGCTCGGGAGCCAAAAACATTCAGTACTTC. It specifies CASSSGAKNIQYF.

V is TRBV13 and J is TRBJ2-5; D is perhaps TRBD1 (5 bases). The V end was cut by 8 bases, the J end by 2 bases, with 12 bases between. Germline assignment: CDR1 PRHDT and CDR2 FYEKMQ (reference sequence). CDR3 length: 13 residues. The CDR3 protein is CASGQGPQETQYF. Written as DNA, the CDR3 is TGTGCCAGCGGCCAGGGCCCGCAAGAGACCCAGTACTTC.

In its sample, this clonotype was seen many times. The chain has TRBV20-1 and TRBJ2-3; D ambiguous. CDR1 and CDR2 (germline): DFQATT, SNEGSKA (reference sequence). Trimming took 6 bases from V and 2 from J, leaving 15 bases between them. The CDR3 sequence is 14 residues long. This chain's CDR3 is CSALGGSYTDTQYF. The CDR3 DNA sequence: TGCAGTGCCCTCGGCGGATCCTACACAGATACGCAGTATTTT.

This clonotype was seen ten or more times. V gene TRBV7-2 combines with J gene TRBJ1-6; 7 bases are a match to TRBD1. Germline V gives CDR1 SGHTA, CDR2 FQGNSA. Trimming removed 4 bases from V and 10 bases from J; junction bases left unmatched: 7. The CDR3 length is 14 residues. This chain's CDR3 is CASSSDRVPSPLHF. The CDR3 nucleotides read TGTGCCAGCAGCTCCGACAGGGTTCCCTCACCCCTCCACTTT.

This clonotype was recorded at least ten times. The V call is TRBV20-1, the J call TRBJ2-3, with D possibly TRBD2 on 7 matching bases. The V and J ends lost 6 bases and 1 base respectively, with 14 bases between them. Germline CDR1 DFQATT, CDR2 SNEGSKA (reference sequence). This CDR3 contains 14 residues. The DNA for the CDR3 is TGCAGTGCCGAAGGGGGGGGAGGCACAGATACGCAGTATTTT. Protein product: CSAEGGGGTDTQYF.

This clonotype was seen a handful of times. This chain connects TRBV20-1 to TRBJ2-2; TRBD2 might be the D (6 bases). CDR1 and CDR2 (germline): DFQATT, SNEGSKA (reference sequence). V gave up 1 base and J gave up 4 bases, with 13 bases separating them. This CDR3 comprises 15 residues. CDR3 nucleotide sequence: TGCAGTGCTAGAGCCGCGGGACTCCGCACCGGGGAGCTGTTTTTT. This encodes CSARAAGLRTGELFF.

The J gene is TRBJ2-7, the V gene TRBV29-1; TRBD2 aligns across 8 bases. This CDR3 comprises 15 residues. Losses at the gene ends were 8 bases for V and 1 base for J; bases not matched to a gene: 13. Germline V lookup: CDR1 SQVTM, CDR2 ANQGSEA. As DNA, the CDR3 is TGCAGCTACGACTGGGCGGGGGGACGATCCTACGAGCAGTACTTC. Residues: CSYDWAGGRSYEQYF.

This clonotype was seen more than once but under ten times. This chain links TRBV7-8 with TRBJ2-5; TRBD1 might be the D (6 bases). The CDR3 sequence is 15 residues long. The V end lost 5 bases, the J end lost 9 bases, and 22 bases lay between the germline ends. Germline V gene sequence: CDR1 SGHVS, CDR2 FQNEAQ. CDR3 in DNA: TGTGCCAGCAGCCTAGATGTGATCAGGGGTCGGGCCCAGTACTTC. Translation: CASSLDVIRGRAQYF.

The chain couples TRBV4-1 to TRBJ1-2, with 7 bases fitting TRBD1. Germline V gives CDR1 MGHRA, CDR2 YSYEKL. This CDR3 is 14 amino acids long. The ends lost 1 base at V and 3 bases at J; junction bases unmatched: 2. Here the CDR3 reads CASSQATGYYGYTF. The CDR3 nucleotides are TGCGCCAGCAGCCAAGCGACAGGGTACTATGGCTACACCTTC.

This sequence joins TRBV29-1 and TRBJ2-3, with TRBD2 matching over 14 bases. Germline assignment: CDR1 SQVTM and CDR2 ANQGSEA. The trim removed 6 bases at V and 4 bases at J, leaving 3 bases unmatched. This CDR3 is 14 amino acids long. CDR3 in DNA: TGCAGCGTCCAGACTAGCGGGGGGGCAGATACGCAGTATTTT. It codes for CSVQTSGGADTQYF.

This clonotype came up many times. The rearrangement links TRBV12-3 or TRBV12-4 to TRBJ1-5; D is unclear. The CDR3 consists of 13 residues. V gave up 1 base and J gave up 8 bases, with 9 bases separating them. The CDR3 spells CASSLGFGEPQHF. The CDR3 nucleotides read TGTGCCAGCAGTTTAGGGTTTGGGGAGCCCCAGCATTTT.

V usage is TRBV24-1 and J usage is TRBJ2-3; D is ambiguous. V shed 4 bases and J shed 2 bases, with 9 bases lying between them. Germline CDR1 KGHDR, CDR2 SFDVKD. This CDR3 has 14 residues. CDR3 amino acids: CATSESPFTDTQYF. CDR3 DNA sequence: TGTGCCACCAGTGAATCTCCATTCACAGATACGCAGTATTTT.

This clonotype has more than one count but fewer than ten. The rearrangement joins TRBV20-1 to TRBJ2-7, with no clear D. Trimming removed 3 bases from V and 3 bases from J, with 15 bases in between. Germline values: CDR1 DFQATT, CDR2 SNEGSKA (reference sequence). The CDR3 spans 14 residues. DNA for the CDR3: TGCAGTGCTAGCGTGGCCTACAACCTCTACGAGCAGTACTTC. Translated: CSASVAYNLYEQYF.